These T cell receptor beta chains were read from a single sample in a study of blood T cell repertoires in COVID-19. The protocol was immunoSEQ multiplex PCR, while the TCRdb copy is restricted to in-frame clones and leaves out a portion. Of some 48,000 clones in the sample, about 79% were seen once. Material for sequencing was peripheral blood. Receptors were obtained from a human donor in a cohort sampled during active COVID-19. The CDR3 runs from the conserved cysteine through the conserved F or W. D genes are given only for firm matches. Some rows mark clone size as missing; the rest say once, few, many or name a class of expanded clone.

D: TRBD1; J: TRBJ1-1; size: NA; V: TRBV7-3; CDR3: CASSKPGQGVVF; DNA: TGTGCCAGCAGCAAACCGGGACAGGGCGTCGTCTTT
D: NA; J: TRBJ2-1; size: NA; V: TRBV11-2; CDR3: CASSLELAFSYNEQFF; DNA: TGTGCCAGCAGCTTAGAACTAGCCTTCTCCTACAATGAGCAGTTCTTC
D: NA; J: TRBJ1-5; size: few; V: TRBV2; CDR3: CASREDRPGGQPQHF; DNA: TGTGCCAGCAGGGAAGACCGTCCGGGGGGTCAGCCCCAGCATTTT
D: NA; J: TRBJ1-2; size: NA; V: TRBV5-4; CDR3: CASSVGQSAWYDF; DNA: TGTGCCAGCAGCGTCGGACAATCCGCTTGGTACGACTTC
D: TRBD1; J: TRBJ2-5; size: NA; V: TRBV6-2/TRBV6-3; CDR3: CASSLGTGGAAQYF; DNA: TGTGCCAGCAGCCTCGGGACAGGGGGCGCGGCCCAGTACTTC
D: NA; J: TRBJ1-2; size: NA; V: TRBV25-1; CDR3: CASTAQGRGEYGYTF; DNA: TGTGCCAGCACCGCACAGGGCAGGGGAGAATATGGCTACACCTTC
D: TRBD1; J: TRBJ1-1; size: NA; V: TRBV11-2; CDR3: CASSRQGNTEAFF; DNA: TGTGCCAGCAGCAGACAGGGAAACACTGAAGCTTTCTTT
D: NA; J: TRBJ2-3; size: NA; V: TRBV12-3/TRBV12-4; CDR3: CASSLREPDTQYF; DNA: TGTGCCAGCAGTTTGCGGGAACCAGATACGCAGTATTTT
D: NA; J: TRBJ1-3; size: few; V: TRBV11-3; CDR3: CASSSWGPIGNTIYF; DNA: TGTGCCAGCAGCTCCTGGGGGCCTATTGGAAACACCATATATTTT
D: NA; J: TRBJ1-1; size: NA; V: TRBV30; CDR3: CAWSVTGGTEAFF; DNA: TGTGCCTGGAGTGTAACCGGGGGCACTGAAGCTTTCTTT
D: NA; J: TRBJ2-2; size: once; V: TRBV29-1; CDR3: CSAGTSNTGELFF; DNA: TGCAGCGCCGGGACATCGAACACCGGGGAGCTGTTTTTT
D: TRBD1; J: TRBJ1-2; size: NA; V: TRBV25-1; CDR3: CASTQGQGEGYTF; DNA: TGTGCCAGCACCCAGGGACAGGGAGAAGGCTACACCTTC
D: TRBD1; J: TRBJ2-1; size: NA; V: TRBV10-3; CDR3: CAISEFGTGRNEQFF; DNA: TGTGCCATCAGTGAGTTTGGGACAGGACGGAATGAGCAGTTCTTC
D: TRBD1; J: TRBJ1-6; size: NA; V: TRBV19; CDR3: CASSARTGTGSPLHF; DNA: TGTGCCAGTAGTGCGCGGACAGGGACGGGTTCACCCCTCCACTTT
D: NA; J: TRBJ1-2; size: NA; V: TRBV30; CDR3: CAWSVDNNYGYTF; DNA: TGTGCCTGGAGTGTTGACAATAACTATGGCTACACCTTC
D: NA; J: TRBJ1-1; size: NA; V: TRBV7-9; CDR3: CASSLEGQGRTFF; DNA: TGTGCCAGCAGCTTAGAGGGGCAGGGGAGAACTTTCTTT
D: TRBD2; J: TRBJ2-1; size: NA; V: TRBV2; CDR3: CASSLATSGYNEQFF; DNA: TGTGCCAGCAGCCTAGCGACTAGCGGGTACAATGAGCAGTTCTTC
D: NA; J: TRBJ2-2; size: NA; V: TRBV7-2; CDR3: CASSFSGGPGGELFF; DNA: TGTGCCAGCAGCTTCTCAGGAGGGCCCGGCGGGGAGCTGTTTTTT
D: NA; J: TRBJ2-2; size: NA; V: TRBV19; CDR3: CASSPRLSTGELFF; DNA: TGTGCCAGTAGTCCCCGACTTTCCACCGGGGAGCTGTTTTTT
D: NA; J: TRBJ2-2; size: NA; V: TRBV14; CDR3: CASSPMGVLSTGELFF; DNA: TGTGCCAGCAGCCCGATGGGAGTATTATCCACCGGGGAGCTGTTTTTT
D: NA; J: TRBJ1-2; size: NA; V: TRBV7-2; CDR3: CASSPSGGGRLYGYTF; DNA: TGTGCCAGCAGCCCAAGCGGCGGGGGGCGCCTCTATGGCTACACCTTC
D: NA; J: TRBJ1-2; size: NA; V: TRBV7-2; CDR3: CASSLVAGNYGYTF; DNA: TGTGCCAGCAGCTTAGTGGCAGGGAACTATGGCTACACCTTC
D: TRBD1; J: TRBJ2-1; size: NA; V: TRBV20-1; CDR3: CSATRTGQQFF; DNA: TGCAGTGCAACCCGGACAGGCCAGCAGTTCTTC
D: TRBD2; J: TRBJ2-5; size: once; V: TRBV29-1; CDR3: CSVGGLAGGPSSQETQYF; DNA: TGCAGCGTTGGAGGGCTAGCGGGAGGACCATCTTCCCAAGAGACCCAGTACTTC
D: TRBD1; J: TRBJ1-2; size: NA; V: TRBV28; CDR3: CASSTTGGWGYTF; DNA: TGTGCCAGCAGTACCACAGGGGGATGGGGCTACACCTTC
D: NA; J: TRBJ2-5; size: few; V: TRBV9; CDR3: CASSVVARGETQYF; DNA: TGTGCCAGCAGCGTAGTTGCTCGGGGAGAGACCCAGTACTTC
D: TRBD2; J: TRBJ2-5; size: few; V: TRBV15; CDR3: CATSRVPGRGETQYF; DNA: TGTGCCACCAGCAGAGTCCCGGGGAGGGGTGAGACCCAGTACTTC
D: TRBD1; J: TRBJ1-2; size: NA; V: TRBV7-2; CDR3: CASSPRDRARANYGYTF; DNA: TGTGCCAGCAGCCCACGGGACAGGGCTAGAGCTAACTATGGCTACACCTTC
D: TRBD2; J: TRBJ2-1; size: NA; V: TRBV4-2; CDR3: CASSQDAMLAGGINEQFF; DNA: TGTGCCAGCAGCCAAGATGCTATGCTAGCGGGAGGGATCAATGAGCAGTTCTTC
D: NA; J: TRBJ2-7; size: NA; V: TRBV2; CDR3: CASRNRLEQYF; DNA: TGTGCCAGCAGAAACAGGCTCGAGCAGTACTTC
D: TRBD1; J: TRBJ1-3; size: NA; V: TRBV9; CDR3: CASSRTGTFGNTIYF; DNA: TGTGCCAGCAGCAGGACAGGGACGTTCGGAAACACCATATATTTT
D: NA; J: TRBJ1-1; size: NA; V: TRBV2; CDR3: CASSGTTGLVGAFF; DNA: TGTGCCAGCAGTGGAACGACGGGTCTCGTCGGAGCTTTCTTT
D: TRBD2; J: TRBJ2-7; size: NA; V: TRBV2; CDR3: CASIRSGVYEQYF; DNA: TGTGCCAGCATCCGTAGCGGGGTCTACGAGCAGTACTTC
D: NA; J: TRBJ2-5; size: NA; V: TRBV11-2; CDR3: CASSLGQAEETQYF; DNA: TGTGCCAGCAGCTTAGGTCAGGCAGAGGAGACCCAGTACTTC
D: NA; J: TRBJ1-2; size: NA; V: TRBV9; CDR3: CASSPGTRSGYTF; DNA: TGTGCCAGCAGCCCAGGGACACGTTCTGGCTACACCTTC
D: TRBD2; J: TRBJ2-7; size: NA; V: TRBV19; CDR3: CASRREGQYEQYF; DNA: TGTGCCAGTAGGCGGGAGGGTCAATACGAGCAGTACTTC
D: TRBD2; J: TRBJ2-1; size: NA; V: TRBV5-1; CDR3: CASSPGTSGSTAYNEQFF; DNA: TGCGCCAGCAGTCCCGGGACTAGCGGGAGTACCGCCTACAATGAGCAGTTCTTC
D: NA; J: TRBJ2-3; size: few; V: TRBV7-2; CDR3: CASSLRGISTDTQYF; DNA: TGTGCCAGCAGCCTGCGCGGGATTAGCACAGATACGCAGTATTTT
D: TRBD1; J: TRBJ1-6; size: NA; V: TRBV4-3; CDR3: CASGWTGVNYSPLHF; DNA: TGCGCCAGCGGATGGACAGGGGTTAATTATTCACCCCTCCACTTT
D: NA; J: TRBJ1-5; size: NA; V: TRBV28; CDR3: CASRAPTASNQPQHF; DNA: TGTGCCAGCAGAGCGCCGACGGCGAGCAATCAGCCCCAGCATTTT
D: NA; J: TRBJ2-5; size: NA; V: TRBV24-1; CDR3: CATSDPWAGQETQYF; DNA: TGTGCCACCAGTGATCCCTGGGCAGGGCAAGAGACCCAGTACTTC
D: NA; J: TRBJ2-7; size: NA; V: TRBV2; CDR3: CASLGGSEQYF; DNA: TGTGCCAGCCTAGGGGGTTCCGAGCAGTACTTC
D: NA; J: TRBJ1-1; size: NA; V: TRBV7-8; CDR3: CASSLAAGLFNTEAFF; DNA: TGTGCCAGCAGCTTAGCGGCCGGACTCTTCAACACTGAAGCTTTCTTT
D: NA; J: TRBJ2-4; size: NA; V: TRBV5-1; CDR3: CASSPRQVSQGAKNIQYF; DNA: TGCGCCAGCAGCCCCCGACAGGTTTCCCAGGGGGCCAAAAACATTCAGTACTTC
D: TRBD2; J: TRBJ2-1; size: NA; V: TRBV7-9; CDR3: CASSLEGLAADEQFF; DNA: TGTGCCAGCAGCTTAGAAGGACTAGCGGCCGATGAGCAGTTCTTC
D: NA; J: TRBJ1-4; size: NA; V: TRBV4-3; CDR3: CASSLETNEKLFF; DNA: TGCGCCAGCAGCCTTGAGACAAATGAAAAACTGTTTTTT
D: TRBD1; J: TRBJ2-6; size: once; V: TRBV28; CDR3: CASTMDRLANVLTF; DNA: TGTGCCAGCACCATGGACAGGTTGGCCAACGTCCTGACTTTC
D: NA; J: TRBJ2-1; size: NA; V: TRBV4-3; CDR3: CASSQDQGWGGNEQFF; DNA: TGCGCCAGCAGCCAAGATCAGGGGTGGGGAGGGAATGAGCAGTTCTTC